The T cell receptor (beta chain) under discussion was sequenced for a study of Tregs in tolerant kidney transplant recipients. Per the germline V gene, CDR1 is LNHDA and CDR2 is SQIVND (reference sequence). The CDR3 has 14 residues. The V and J ends lost 3 bases and 4 bases respectively, with 12 bases between them. About this clone itself: Antigen: not known.

Unstimulated Tregs (CD4+CD25+CD127-) and CD4+CD25- non-Tregs were sorted from PBMCs. Libraries were prepared by immunoSEQ multiplex PCR; TCRdb keeps only in-frame clonotypes and omits some of them. The sample holds 68,000 or so clones, roughly 84% seen once. Broader study findings: Tregs expanded with activated donor B cells seemed most donor-specific. Findings come from small patient numbers and require larger validation.

This receptor was obtained from a human donor in good health. V and J are TRBV19 and TRBJ1-2; possible D gene TRBD1, 5 bases. The sequenced material came from CD4+ T cells from blood. CDR3 in DNA: TGTGCCAGTAGTATCGGGGCCCCTCTCTATGGCTACACCTTC. It translates to CASSIGAPLYGYTF. The complete variable domain, with remaining parts taken from reference TRBV19 and TRBJ1-2, reads DGGITQSPKYLFRKEGQNVTLSCEQNLNHDAMYWYRQDPGQGLRLIYYSQIVNDFQKGDIAEGYSVSREKKESFPLTVTSAQKNPTAFYLCASSIGAPLYGYTFGSGTRLTVV.